These 24 T cell receptor beta chains originate from one sample sequenced in a study of T-cell reconstitution after alpha-beta-depleted transplantation in children. Preparation of the TCRbeta library involved a method that used unique molecular identifiers. TCRdb redid the calling of the PCR reads with MiXCR, one entry per CDR3 protein. The table lists around 450,000 distinct CDR3 sequences, about 11% of them singletons. Sequencing used PBMCs, obtained before TCRalphabeta/CD19-depleted stem cell transplant. These receptors were obtained from a child between 2 and 9 years old with inherited bone marrow failure, due to receive a stem cell transplant.

This clonotype was picked up many times. The chain joins TRBV12-3 or TRBV12-4 to TRBJ2-7; 8 bases line up with TRBD2. CDR3 length equals 16 residues. V dropped 3 bases and J dropped 5; count of bases not matched to a gene: 12. The CDR3 DNA reads as TGTGCCAGCAGTTTGAGTCCAGCGGGAGAGTTCCACGAGCAGTACTTC. It is translated as CASSLSPAGEFHEQYF.

This clonotype appeared many times. The chain recombines TRBV29-1 with TRBJ2-7, with 10 positions matching TRBD2. Germline values: CDR1 SQVTM, CDR2 ANQGSEA. V lost 4 bases, J lost 2 bases, and 11 bases stayed unmatched. The length of the CDR3 is 16 residues. The CDR3 DNA reads TGCAGCGTTGGGGGTCTAGCGGGAGTTAATCCCTACGAGCAGTACTTC. It is translated as CSVGGLAGVNPYEQYF.

The sample holds many counts of this clonotype. The rearrangement uses TRBV12-3 or TRBV12-4 and TRBJ2-7; 7 bases fit TRBD2. This CDR3 is 15 amino acids long. V lost 4 bases and J lost 4; bases outside the gene matches: 10. The CDR3 here is CASSSRGRAWYEQYF. For the CDR3, the DNA is TGTGCCAGCAGTTCACGAGGGAGGGCCTGGTACGAGCAGTACTTC.

This clonotype showed up many times. The gene calls are TRBV4-3 and TRBJ1-1, with D unresolved. The CDR3 has 13 residues. V lost 1 base and J 5 bases, leaving 8 bases between the germline ends. The germline gives CDR1 LGHNA, CDR2 YSLEER. This chain's CDR3 is CASSQVWGTEAFF. The CDR3, as DNA: TGCGCCAGCAGCCAAGTGTGGGGAACTGAAGCTTTCTTT.

This clonotype was detected many times. The CDR3 DNA is TGCGCCAGCAGCCGCTCCGGGATTAGATACACTGAAGCTTTCTTT. Translating it yields CASSRSGIRYTEAFF. The chain uses TRBV4-3 and TRBJ1-1; D remains ambiguous. The germline CDR1 and CDR2 sequences are LGHNA and YSLEER. V was trimmed by 4 bases and J by 3 bases, leaving 15 bases between them. The CDR3 is 15 amino acids.

The V and J genes are TRBV4-3 and TRBJ2-3; 7 nucleotides line up with TRBD2. Trimming removed 1 base from V and 4 bases from J; junction bases left unmatched: 2. The CDR3 runs to 14 residues. The germline CDR1 and CDR2 sequences are LGHNA and YSLEER. CDR3 DNA: TGCGCCAGCAGCCAAGGGACTAGGTCAGATACGCAGTATTTT. As protein: CASSQGTRSDTQYF.

A few counts support this clonotype. The chain couples TRBV5-4 to TRBJ1-1; the match to TRBD1 covers 7 bases. J was trimmed by 5 bases and V by 4 bases; bases with no gene match: 5. The germline gives CDR1 SGHNT, CDR2 YYREEE (reference sequence). This CDR3 has 13 residues. This CDR3 reads CASSVRGGTEAFF. DNA of the CDR3: TGTGCCAGCAGCGTCAGGGGGGGTACTGAAGCTTTCTTT.

The sample holds many counts of this clonotype. The CDR3 region is CASSLTLPGQEKYNDKQFF. CDR3 nucleotides: TGTGCCAGCAGCTTGACCCTACCAGGGCAAGAGAAATATAATGATAAGCAGTTCTTC. The J gene is TRBJ2-1, the V gene TRBV11-2, with D maybe TRBD1 (5 bases). This CDR3 region has 19 residues. Per the germline V gene, CDR1 is SGHAT and CDR2 is FQNNGV. Trimming shortened V by 3 bases and J by 11 bases, and 32 bases separated the two germline ends.

This chain connects TRBV6-2 or TRBV6-3 to TRBJ2-1; TRBD2 aligns across 9 bases. Trimming at V came to 5 bases and at J to 8 bases, leaving 13 bases not matched to a gene. The V gene's germline CDR1 is MNHEY and CDR2 SVGEGT. CDR3 size: 16 residues. CDR3: CASSRRAGGPVDEQFF. The CDR3 DNA sequence: TGTGCCAGCAGTCGCCGGGCGGGAGGGCCCGTCGATGAGCAGTTCTTC.

This clonotype appeared many times. The CDR3, as DNA: TGTGCCAGCAGTTACTCAGTAGGCGGGAGGGGTTCCTACAATGAGCAGTTCTTC. Protein: CASSYSVGGRGSYNEQFF. This chain joins TRBV6-2 or TRBV6-3 and TRBJ2-1; TRBD2 aligns across 9 bases. CDR1 and CDR2 (germline): MNHEY, SVGEGT. The CDR3 length is 18 residues. J gave up 1 base and V 0 bases, and 7 bases lay outside the gene matches.

About this clonotype itself: This clone may be a read error of a much larger clone one base away. This sequence joins TRBV13 and TRBJ2-3; TRBD2 matches 10 bases. This CDR3 contains 14 residues. CDR1 PRHDT and CDR2 FYEKMQ come from the germline V gene (reference sequence). CDR3 sequence (DNA): TGTGCCAGCAGCCCCCTAGCGGGAGCAGATATGCAGTATTTT. This encodes CASSPLAGADMQYF.

This clonotype was detected many times. V and J are TRBV5-5 and TRBJ1-5; D unclear. Trimming took off 0 bases at V and 3 bases at J, with 13 bases between the two ends. The CDR3 sequence is 16 residues long. Per the germline V gene, CDR1 is SGHKS and CDR2 is YYEKEE (reference sequence). The CDR3 here is CASSLAAGALNQPQHF. The CDR3 region has the DNA TGTGCCAGCAGCTTGGCCGCGGGCGCCCTCAATCAGCCCCAGCATTTT.

This clonotype was seen a handful of times. The J gene is TRBJ2-7, the V gene TRBV5-1; the match to TRBD1 covers 8 bases. Germline trimming cut 2 bases from V and 2 bases from J; bases unmatched to any gene: 6. Germline-derived CDR1 and CDR2 are SGHRS and YFSETQ. CDR3 length equals 15 residues. The DNA of the CDR3 is TGCGCCAGCAGCTTTTGGACAGGGAAGGCCTACGAGCAGTACTTC. Protein product: CASSFWTGKAYEQYF.

In its sample, this clonotype was seen a few times. This sequence joins TRBV20-1 and TRBJ2-3, with D possibly being TRBD2 (6 bases). Trimming left V 4 bases short and J 2 bases short, with 13 bases between. Germline CDR1 is DFQATT and CDR2 is SNEGSKA (reference sequence). This CDR3 has 14 residues. CDR3 residues: CSATRGDITDTQYF. The CDR3 coding sequence is TGCAGTGCTACGCGGGGAGACATCACAGATACGCAGTATTTT.

This clonotype occurred many times. This chain uses TRBV20-1 with TRBJ1-1, with unresolved D. The germline gives CDR1 DFQATT, CDR2 SNEGSKA (reference sequence). V lost 3 bases and J 0 bases, leaving 8 bases between the germline ends. This CDR3 spans 13 amino acids. In DNA, the CDR3 is TGCAGTGCTAGTGTAAAGCTGAACACTGAAGCTTTCTTT. Amino acids: CSASVKLNTEAFF.

This clonotype appeared a few times. The CDR3 bases are TGTGCCAGCAGCTTAGTGAGACTAGCGGGAGGCAACGAGCAGTACTTC. It translates to CASSLVRLAGGNEQYF. The chain couples TRBV7-2 to TRBJ2-7; 13 bases align to TRBD2. The V segment lost 1 base and the J segment 5 bases; nucleotides outside the gene matches: 5. This CDR3 has 16 residues. Germline CDR1 reads SGHTA; CDR2 reads FQGNSA.

This clonotype was found many times. V is TRBV18 and J is TRBJ2-3; D possibly uses TRBD1 or TRBD2 (5 bases each). Germline V gene sequence: CDR1 KGHSH, CDR2 LQKENI. The CDR3 runs to 20 residues. Trimming stripped 5 bases from V and 2 bases from J, with 29 bases between. DNA for the CDR3: TGTGCCAGCTCATCAATCTCAGGGTTACGAGGGCACTTCCCCACAGATACGCAGTATTTT. The encoded protein is CASSSISGLRGHFPTDTQYF.

This clonotype has ten or more counts. The chain links TRBV9 to TRBJ2-4; maybe TRBD2 (5 bases). The ends were cut back, 0 bases at V and 0 bases at J, with 7 bases in the middle. The V gene's germline CDR1 is SGDLS and CDR2 YYNGEE. There are 15 residues in the CDR3. The CDR3 DNA sequence: TGTGCCAGCAGCGTAGGCGGAGGAGCCAAAAACATTCAGTACTTC. This gives the protein CASSVGGGAKNIQYF. Combining the CDR3 with reference TRBV9 and TRBJ2-4 gives the whole variable domain DSGVTQTPKHLITATGQRVTLRCSPRSGDLSVYWYQQSLDQGLQFLIQYYNGEERAKGNILERFSAQQFPDLHSELNLSSLELGDSALYFCASSVGGGAKNIQYFGAGTRLSVL.

This clonotype showed up many times. V usage is TRBV6-1 and J usage is TRBJ1-5, with D unclear. The CDR3 runs 14 residues. V was trimmed by 3 bases and J by 2 bases, leaving 8 bases between them. Germline CDR1 and CDR2: MNHNS and SASEGT. As DNA, the CDR3 is TGTGCCAGCAGTGATTACAGAGGCAATCAGCCCCAGCATTTT. This sequence encodes CASSDYRGNQPQHF.

This clonotype was observed at least ten times. The rearrangement uses TRBV30 and TRBJ2-7; 7 bases agree with TRBD2. Per the germline V gene, CDR1 is GTSNPN and CDR2 is SVGIG (reference sequence). With 2 bases clipped from V and 2 bases from J, the junction kept 3 bases outside the gene matches. This CDR3 spans 13 amino acids. The CDR3 loop is CAWSSGTTYEQYF. The CDR3 DNA follows: TGTGCCTGGAGTTCCGGGACTACCTACGAGCAGTACTTC.

This clonotype has at least ten counts. The chain carries TRBV21-1 and TRBJ2-2; the D call of TRBD1 is as the table states it, not checked on the DNA. TRBV21-1 is assigned pseudogene status. The CDR3 spans 17 residues. CDR3 sequence: CASSYGDRTGLTGELFF. The CDR3 DNA sequence: TGTGCCAGCAGCTATGGAGACCGGACAGGGCTTACCGGGGAGCTGTTTTTT.

About this clonotype itself: This may arise from a read error, as a much more abundant clone is one base away. The rearrangement links TRBV29-1 to TRBJ2-3; TRBD2 is a possible D gene (6 bases). This CDR3 region has 13 residues. V dropped 2 bases and J dropped 6 bases, with 12 bases sitting between them. Germline lookup yields CDR1 SQVTM and CDR2 ANQGSEA. The CDR3 DNA reads TGCAGCGTTGAATCGGGAGACCGTGATACGCAGTATTTT. It translates to CSVESGDRDTQYF.

This clonotype was counted many times. The CDR3 loop reads CASSRGLTDTQYF. The CDR3 bases are TGTGCCAGCAGCCGAGGACTCACAGATACGCAGTATTTT. The chain has TRBV28 and TRBJ2-3; the D gene is possibly TRBD2 (5 bases). Germline CDR1 reads MDHEN; CDR2 reads SYDVKM. The germline V and J ends were trimmed by 6 bases and 2 bases, with 9 bases remaining between them. CDR3 length: 13 amino acids. Using reference TRBV28 and TRBJ2-3 for the parts outside the CDR3, the full variable domain is DVKVTQSSRYLVKRTGEKVFLECVQDMDHENMFWYRQDPGLGLRLIYFSYDVKMKEKGDIPEGYSVSREKKERFSLILESASTNQTSMYLCASSRGLTDTQYFGPGTRLTVL.

V gene TRBV7-2 combines with J gene TRBJ2-3; TRBD2 matches at 8 bases. The CDR3 extends over 15 amino acids. CDR1 and CDR2 from the germline V gene are SGHTA and FQGNSA. The ends lost 5 bases at V and 4 bases at J; junction bases unmatched: 8. The CDR3 DNA is TGTGCCAGCAGCCGACGGGAGGGCGACGCAGATACGCAGTATTTT. Translation gives CASSRREGDADTQYF.